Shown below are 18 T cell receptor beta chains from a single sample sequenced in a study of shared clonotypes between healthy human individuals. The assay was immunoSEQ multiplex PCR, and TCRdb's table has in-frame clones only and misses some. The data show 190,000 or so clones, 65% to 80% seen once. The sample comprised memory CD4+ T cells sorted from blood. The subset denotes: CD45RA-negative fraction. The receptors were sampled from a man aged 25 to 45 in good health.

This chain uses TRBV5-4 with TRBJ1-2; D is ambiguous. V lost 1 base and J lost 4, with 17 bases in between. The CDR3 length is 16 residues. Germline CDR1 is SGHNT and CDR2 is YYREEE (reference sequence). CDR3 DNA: TGTGCCAGCAGCTTGATTCATCGCCGTAAAGGCTATGGCTACACCTTC. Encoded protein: CASSLIHRRKGYGYTF.

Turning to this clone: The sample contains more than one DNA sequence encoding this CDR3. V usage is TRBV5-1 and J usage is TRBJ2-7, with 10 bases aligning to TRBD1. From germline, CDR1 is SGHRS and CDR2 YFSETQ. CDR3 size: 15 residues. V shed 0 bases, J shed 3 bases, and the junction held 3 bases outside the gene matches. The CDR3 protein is CASSLGQGAVYEQYF. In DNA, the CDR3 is TGCGCCAGCAGCTTGGGACAGGGGGCGGTCTACGAGCAGTACTTC.

The CDR3 coding sequence is TGTGCCAGCAGCTCGGGACAGAGGGTCGATCAGCCCCAGCATTTT. It is translated as CASSSGQRVDQPQHF. The chain employs TRBV5-6 and TRBJ1-5; 7 bases align to TRBD1. Unmatched junction bases numbered 8, after V lost 3 bases and J lost 5 bases. This CDR3 is 15 amino acids long. Germline V gene lookup returns CDR1 SGHDT and CDR2 YYEEEE.

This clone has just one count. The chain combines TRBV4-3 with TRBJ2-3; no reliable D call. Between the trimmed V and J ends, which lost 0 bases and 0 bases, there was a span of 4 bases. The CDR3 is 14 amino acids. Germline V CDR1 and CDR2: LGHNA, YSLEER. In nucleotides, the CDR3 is TGCGCCAGCAGCCAAGACCCGAGCACAGATACGCAGTATTTT. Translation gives CASSQDPSTDTQYF.

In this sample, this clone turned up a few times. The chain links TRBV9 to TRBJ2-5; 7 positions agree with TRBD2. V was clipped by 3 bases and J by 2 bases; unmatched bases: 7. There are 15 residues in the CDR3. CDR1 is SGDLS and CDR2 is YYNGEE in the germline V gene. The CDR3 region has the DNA TGTGCCAGCAGCGCGAGCGGACTAGTTCAAGAGACCCAGTACTTC. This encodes CASSASGLVQETQYF.

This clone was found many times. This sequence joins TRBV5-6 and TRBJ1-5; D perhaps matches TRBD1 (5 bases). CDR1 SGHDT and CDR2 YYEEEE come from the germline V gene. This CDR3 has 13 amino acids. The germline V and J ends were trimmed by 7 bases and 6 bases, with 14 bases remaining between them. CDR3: CASGYRGGQPQHF. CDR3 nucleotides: TGTGCCAGCGGCTATCGTGGGGGTCAGCCCCAGCATTTT.

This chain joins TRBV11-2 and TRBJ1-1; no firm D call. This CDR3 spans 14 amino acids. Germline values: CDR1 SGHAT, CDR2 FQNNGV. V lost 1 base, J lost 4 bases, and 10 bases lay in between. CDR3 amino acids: CASSLGWRATEAFF. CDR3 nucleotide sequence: TGTGCCAGCAGCTTAGGGTGGAGGGCCACTGAAGCTTTCTTT.

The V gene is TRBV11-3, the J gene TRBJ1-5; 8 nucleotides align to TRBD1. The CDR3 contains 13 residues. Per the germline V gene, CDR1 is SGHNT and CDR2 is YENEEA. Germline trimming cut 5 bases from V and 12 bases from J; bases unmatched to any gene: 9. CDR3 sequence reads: CASSPGQGVFQHF. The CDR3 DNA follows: TGTGCCAGCAGCCCCGGACAGGGTGTCTTCCAGCATTTT.

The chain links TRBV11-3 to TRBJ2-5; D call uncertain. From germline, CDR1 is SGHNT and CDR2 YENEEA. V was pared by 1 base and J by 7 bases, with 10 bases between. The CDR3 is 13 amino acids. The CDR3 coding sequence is TGTGCCAGCAGCTTAGTGGGAAGTGGGACCCAGTACTTC. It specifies CASSLVGSGTQYF. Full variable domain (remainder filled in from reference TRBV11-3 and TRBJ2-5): EAGVVQSPRYKIIEKKQPVAFWCNPISGHNTLYWYLQNLGQGPELLIRYENEEAVDDSQLPKDRFSAERLKGVDSTLKIQPAELGDSAVYLCASSLVGSGTQYFGPGTRLLVL.

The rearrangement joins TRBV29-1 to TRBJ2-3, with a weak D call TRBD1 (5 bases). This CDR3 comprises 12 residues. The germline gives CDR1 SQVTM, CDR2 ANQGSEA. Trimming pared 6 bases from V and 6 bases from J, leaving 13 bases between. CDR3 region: CSVNHRSDTQYF. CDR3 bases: TGCAGCGTGAACCACAGGAGCGATACGCAGTATTTT.

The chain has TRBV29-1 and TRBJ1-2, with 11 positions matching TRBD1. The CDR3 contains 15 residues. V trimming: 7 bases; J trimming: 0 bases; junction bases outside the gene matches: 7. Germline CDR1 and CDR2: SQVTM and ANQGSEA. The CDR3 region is CSAHGGQGANYGYTF. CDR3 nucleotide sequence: TGCAGCGCTCACGGGGGACAGGGGGCTAACTATGGCTACACCTTC.

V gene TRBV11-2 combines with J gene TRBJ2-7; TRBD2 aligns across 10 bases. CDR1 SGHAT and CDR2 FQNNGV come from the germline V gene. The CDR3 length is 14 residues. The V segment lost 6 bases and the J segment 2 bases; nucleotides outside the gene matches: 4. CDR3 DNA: TGTGCCAGCAGGAGACTAGCGGGCACCTACGAGCAGTACTTC. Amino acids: CASRRLAGTYEQYF.

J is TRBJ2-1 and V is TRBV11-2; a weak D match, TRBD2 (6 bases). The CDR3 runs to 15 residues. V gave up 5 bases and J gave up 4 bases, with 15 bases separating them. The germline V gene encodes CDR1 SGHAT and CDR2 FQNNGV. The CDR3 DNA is TGTGCCAGCAGCCCACCCCCCGGACTATACAATGAGCAGTTCTTC. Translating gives CASSPPPGLYNEQFF.

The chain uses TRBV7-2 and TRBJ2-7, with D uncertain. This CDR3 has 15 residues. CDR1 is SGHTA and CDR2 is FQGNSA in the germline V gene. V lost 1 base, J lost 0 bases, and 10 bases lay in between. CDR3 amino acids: CASSLEVKSSYEQYF. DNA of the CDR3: TGTGCCAGCAGCTTAGAGGTTAAGAGCTCCTACGAGCAGTACTTC.

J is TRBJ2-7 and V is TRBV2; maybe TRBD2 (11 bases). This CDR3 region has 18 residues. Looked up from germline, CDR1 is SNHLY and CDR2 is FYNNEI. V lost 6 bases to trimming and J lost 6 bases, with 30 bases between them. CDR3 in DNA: TGTGCCAGCAGGAGTCAGACAGGGGGCCCGGGACTAGCGGTCGAGCAGTACTTC. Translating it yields CASRSQTGGPGLAVEQYF.

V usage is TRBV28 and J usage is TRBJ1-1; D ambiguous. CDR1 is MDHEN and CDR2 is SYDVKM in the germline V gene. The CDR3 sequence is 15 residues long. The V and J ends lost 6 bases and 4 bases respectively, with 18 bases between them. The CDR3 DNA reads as TGTGCCAGCAGCCGACTCGCCAGGTTGACCACTGAAGCTTTCTTT. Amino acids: CASSRLARLTTEAFF.

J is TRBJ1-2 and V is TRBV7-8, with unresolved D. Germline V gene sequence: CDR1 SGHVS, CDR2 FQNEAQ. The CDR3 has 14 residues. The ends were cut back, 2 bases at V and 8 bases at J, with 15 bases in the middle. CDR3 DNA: TGTGCCAGCAGCTTAAGGACGGACTCGGGAGGCTACACCTTC. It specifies CASSLRTDSGGYTF.

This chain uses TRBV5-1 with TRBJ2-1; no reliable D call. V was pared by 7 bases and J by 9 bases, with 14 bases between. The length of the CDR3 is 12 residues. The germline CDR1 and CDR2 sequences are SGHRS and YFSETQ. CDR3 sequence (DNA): TGCGCCAGCCGGCCAAGCCATAGTGAGCAGTTCTTC. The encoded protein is CASRPSHSEQFF.